What follows are 20 T cell receptor beta chains derived from one specimen sequenced in a study of T cells in Graves' hyperthyroidism and ophthalmopathy (dated by TCRdb to between 2018 and 2020). The library was made by multiplex PCR. The sample was run on an Illumina HiSeq 2000. TCR beta CDR3 regions were amplified from RNA transcripts. A first-round RT-PCR of the TCR CDR3 used the HTBI primer set with the Qiagen OneStep RT-PCR kit. TCRdb handled the public reads itself, with Q25 trimming in fastp and clone calling in MiXCR, and kept productive beta chains. For every CDR3 protein sequence, its rows merge into one entry that carries the most common genes and DNA. The table for this sample lists some 270,000 distinct CDR3 sequences; 13% of them were counted only once. In total, the top ten clones hold 6.5% to 10% of the sample. The sample consisted of blood. Receptor source: a woman in her twenties or thirties with Graves' hyperthyroidism that later progressed to Graves' ophthalmopathy.

This clonotype was detected ten times or more. V gene TRBV27 combines with J gene TRBJ2-7; D possibly uses TRBD1 or TRBD2 (5 bases each). Germline V gives CDR1 MNHEY, CDR2 SMNVEV (reference sequence). V was pared by 10 bases and J by 2 bases, with 9 bases between. The CDR3 is 11 residues long. The CDR3, as DNA: TGTGCCACCCAGGGAGCCTACGAGCAGTACTTC. Its protein product is CATQGAYEQYF.

In its sample, this clonotype was seen many times. The rearrangement uses TRBV20-1 and TRBJ2-1, with 7 bases that match TRBD2. The CDR3 contains 14 residues. V gave up 1 base and J gave up 5 bases; unmatched junction bases: 5. Germline CDR1 reads DFQATT; CDR2 reads SNEGSKA (reference sequence). CDR3 sequence reads: CSARGREPHNEQFF. As DNA, the CDR3 is TGCAGTGCTAGAGGGCGGGAGCCCCACAATGAGCAGTTCTTC.

The table lists this clonotype with many counts. The rearrangement joins TRBV7-9 to TRBJ2-5; TRBD2 agrees at 7 bases. Germline CDR1 is SEHNR and CDR2 is FQNEAQ (reference sequence). V shed 1 base and J 4 bases; nucleotides not matched to a gene: 3. CDR3 length: 14 amino acids. The CDR3 protein is CASSLGIAGETQYF. CDR3 DNA: TGTGCCAGCAGCTTAGGCATAGCGGGAGAGACCCAGTACTTC.

This clonotype was seen many times. The chain combines TRBV7-9 with TRBJ2-5, with 12 nucleotides matching TRBD2. Looked up from germline, CDR1 is SEHNR and CDR2 is FQNEAQ (reference sequence). The V segment lost 2 bases and the J segment 2 bases; nucleotides outside the gene matches: 6. The length of the CDR3 is 17 residues. CDR3 bases: TGTGCCAGCAGCTTATGGGGACTAGCGGGCCTACAAGAGACCCAGTACTTC. Residues: CASSLWGLAGLQETQYF.

This clonotype was counted at least ten times. The chain is built from TRBV18 and TRBJ2-7; weak D call: TRBD2 (6 bases). The CDR3 sequence is 14 residues long. Germline V gene data show CDR1 as KGHSH and CDR2 as LQKENI. V was pared by 3 bases and J by 0 bases, with 9 bases between. For the CDR3, the DNA is TGTGCCAGCTCACCGGAGGGGAGCTCCTACGAGCAGTACTTC. Translating gives CASSPEGSSYEQYF. Full variable domain (missing parts from reference TRBV18 and TRBJ2-7): NAGVMQNPRHLVRRRGQEARLRCSPMKGHSHVYWYRQLPEEGLKFMVYLQKENIIDESGMPKERFSAEFPKEGPSILRIQQVVRGDSAAYFCASSPEGSSYEQYFGPGTRLTVT.

This clonotype occurred a few times. The chain links TRBV6-6 to TRBJ1-2; TRBD1 matches 10 bases. Germline V gives CDR1 MNHNY, CDR2 SVGAGI (reference sequence). CDR3 length equals 15 residues. V shed 2 bases and J 4 bases; nucleotides not matched to a gene: 4. The DNA of the CDR3 is TGTGCCAGCAGTTACACGGGACAGGGGAGCTATGGCTACACCTTC. It specifies CASSYTGQGSYGYTF.

This clonotype was observed at least ten times. J is TRBJ2-1 and V is TRBV29-1; a weak D match, TRBD1 (5 bases). Per the germline V gene, CDR1 is SQVTM and CDR2 is ANQGSEA. The CDR3 consists of 13 residues. The V and J ends lost 7 bases and 0 bases respectively, with 10 bases between them. The CDR3 loop reads CSARTLSYNEQFF. Written as DNA, the CDR3 is TGCAGCGCCCGGACACTCTCCTACAATGAGCAGTTCTTC.

The chain links TRBV25-1 to TRBJ1-4; 8 bases are shared with TRBD1. Germline CDR1 and CDR2: MGHDK and SYGVNS. Trimming cost V 3 bases and J 7 bases; bases outside gene matches: 4. CDR3 length equals 14 residues. The CDR3 spells CASSDRTGTEKLFF. The CDR3 DNA reads TGTGCCAGCAGTGATAGGACAGGGACTGAAAAACTGTTTTTT.

This chain connects TRBV6-1 to TRBJ2-2; TRBD2 matches 9 bases. There are 17 residues in the CDR3. The ends lost 5 bases at V and 0 bases at J; junction bases unmatched: 7. Germline V gene data show CDR1 as MNHNS and CDR2 as SASEGT. Here the CDR3 reads CASSQIGLATNTGELFF. In DNA form, the CDR3 reads TGTGCCAGCAGTCAGATAGGACTAGCGACGAACACCGGGGAGCTGTTTTTT.

The chain employs TRBV4-1 and TRBJ2-2, with 8 positions matching TRBD1. The germline CDR1 and CDR2 sequences are MGHRA and YSYEKL. CDR3 length: 15 residues. V lost 5 bases and J lost 6; bases outside the gene matches: 8. In DNA, the CDR3 is TGCGCCAGCAGCAGAAGCCGGGACAGGCCCGGGGAGCTGTTTTTT. Translated: CASSRSRDRPGELFF.

The chain uses TRBV7-8 and TRBJ1-6; D uncertain. The germline gives CDR1 SGHVS, CDR2 FQNEAQ. The CDR3 is 14 amino acids. V was pared by 5 bases and J by 8 bases, with 13 bases between. The chain's CDR3 is CASSRIAGDSPLHF. CDR3 nucleotide sequence: TGTGCCAGCAGCAGAATAGCGGGAGATTCACCCCTCCACTTT.

This clonotype was counted at least ten times. The rearrangement links TRBV10-3 to TRBJ1-1, with D possibly matching TRBD1 (5 bases). Germline assignment: CDR1 ENHRY and CDR2 SYGVKD. CDR3 length: 10 residues. V was shortened by 9 bases and J by 4 bases, with 6 bases between the two germline ends. The CDR3 region is CAIGGTEAFF. The CDR3 nucleotides are TGTGCCATTGGGGGCACTGAAGCTTTCTTT.

This clonotype has ten or more counts. The genes are TRBV2 and TRBJ1-5; TRBD1 agrees at 8 bases. The V and J ends lost 7 bases and 5 bases, in that order; junction bases with no gene match: 1. This CDR3 region has 12 residues. Germline loops: CDR1 SNHLY, CDR2 FYNNEI. In DNA, the CDR3 is TGTGCCAGCAAGACAGGGGATCAGCCCCAGCATTTT. The encoded protein is CASKTGDQPQHF.

This clonotype has a handful of counts. The chain recombines TRBV19 with TRBJ1-5, with 11 nucleotides matching TRBD1. The germline gives CDR1 LNHDA, CDR2 SQIVND (reference sequence). This CDR3 has 17 amino acids. The ends lost 7 bases at V and 0 bases at J; junction bases unmatched: 8. The CDR3 sequence is CASTRTGGTDSNQPQHF. The CDR3 nucleotides read TGTGCCAGTACCCGGACAGGGGGCACCGATAGCAATCAGCCCCAGCATTTT.

This clonotype has at least ten counts. The CDR3 DNA reads TGTGCCAGCAGCTCCTCGGGACTAGCGGGAGGGGATGAGCAGTTCTTC. Protein product: CASSSSGLAGGDEQFF. V and J are TRBV7-8 and TRBJ2-1, with 16 nucleotides matching TRBD2. Germline-derived CDR1 and CDR2 are SGHVS and FQNEAQ. The CDR3 runs 16 residues. Unmatched junction bases numbered 5, after V lost 4 bases and J lost 8 bases.

The table lists this clonotype with many counts. The chain couples TRBV20-1 to TRBJ1-5; a weak D match, TRBD1 (5 bases). The germline V gene encodes CDR1 DFQATT and CDR2 SNEGSKA (reference sequence). The V end was cut by 6 bases, the J end by 2 bases, with 11 bases between. The CDR3 is 13 residues long. This CDR3 reads CSARGDGNQPQHF. The CDR3 nucleotides are TGCAGTGCCCGAGGGGACGGCAATCAGCCCCAGCATTTT.

There are many counts of this clonotype. DNA for the CDR3: TGTGCCAGCAGTTCAAAGGTGGATTCGGTCTTCGAGCAGTACTTC. Translated, it gives CASSSKVDSVFEQYF. The rearrangement joins TRBV6-1 to TRBJ2-7, with D unresolved. CDR3 length equals 15 residues. Germline CDR1 is MNHNS and CDR2 is SASEGT. Between the trimmed V and J ends, which lost 5 bases and 6 bases, there was a span of 20 bases.

The gene calls are TRBV7-2 and TRBJ2-3, with D unresolved. CDR1 and CDR2 (germline): SGHTA, FQGNSA. V shed 2 bases and J shed 5 bases, with 2 bases lying between them. CDR3 size: 11 residues. This CDR3 is CASSLQDTQYF. DNA of the CDR3: TGTGCCAGCAGCTTACAAGATACGCAGTATTTT.

The table lists this clonotype with many counts. The CDR3, as DNA: TGTGCCAGCTCACCATTACTAGCGGGATCAGGAATCGATGAGCAGTTCTTC. This translates into CASSPLLAGSGIDEQFF. The chain is built from TRBV18 and TRBJ2-1; 10 nucleotides line up with TRBD2. With 2 bases clipped from V and 8 bases from J, the junction kept 12 bases outside the gene matches. This CDR3 is 17 amino acids long. CDR1 is KGHSH and CDR2 is LQKENI in the germline V gene.

The sample holds many counts of this clonotype. The rearrangement joins TRBV7-2 to TRBJ2-3; D ambiguous. Germline V gene lookup returns CDR1 SGHTA and CDR2 FQGNSA. V gave up 3 bases and J gave up 2 bases, with 3 bases separating them. CDR3 size: 12 residues. The DNA for the CDR3 is TGTGCCAGCAGCTTTTCCACAGATACGCAGTATTTT. This translates into CASSFSTDTQYF.